Below are 6 T cell receptor beta chains sequenced from a single sample in a study of blood T cells in healthy people across ages (dated by TCRdb to between 2014 and 2016). The library relied on 5' RACE. TCRdb records Illumina HiSeq 2500 as the sequencer. A second PCR of about 6 to 11 cycles was run with a J-beta primer mix and a sample-barcoded 5' primer. In TCRdb, the public reads were trimmed at Q25 with fastp and aligned with MiXCR, with productive beta chains retained. Merged by CDR3 protein, the rows form single entries marked with the most common genes and DNA. This sample has 1.4 million or so distinct CDR3 sequences in its table, and approximately 42% of those were observed once. The ten largest clonotypes hold 4% of the sample. Sequencing input: blood. These receptor sequences come from a woman aged 18 to 35 in good health.

This chain uses TRBV20-1 with TRBJ2-5; 7 bases fit TRBD2. V gave up 3 bases and J gave up 3 bases; unmatched junction bases: 28. The germline gives CDR1 DFQATT, CDR2 SNEGSKA (reference sequence). The CDR3 extends over 21 amino acids. CDR3 nucleotide sequence: TGCAGTGCTAGTCCGGGCCCGCCTATAGATACAGCGGGGCGACTCAAAGAGACCCAGTACTTC. This gives the protein CSASPGPPIDTAGRLKETQYF.

This clonotype was recorded a few times. In nucleotides, the CDR3 is TGCAGTGCTAGTTCTGCGGGGGGGCTCTACAATGAGCAGTTCTTC. Its translation: CSASSAGGLYNEQFF. The chain uses TRBV20-1 and TRBJ2-1; TRBD2 agrees at 9 bases. This CDR3 contains 15 residues. V lost 3 bases and J lost 3; bases outside the gene matches: 6. Germline lookup yields CDR1 DFQATT and CDR2 SNEGSKA (reference sequence).

The chain has TRBV6-2 or TRBV6-3 and TRBJ1-1; D unclear. CDR1 and CDR2 from the germline V gene are MNHEY and SVGEGT. V lost 8 bases and J 0 bases, leaving 10 bases between the germline ends. The CDR3 consists of 13 residues. CDR3 residues: CASCNQMNTEAFF. The CDR3, as DNA: TGTGCCAGCTGCAACCAGATGAACACTGAAGCTTTCTTT.

Only a few counts were recorded for this clonotype. The V gene is TRBV3-1, the J gene TRBJ1-3, with D possibly TRBD1 on 5 matching bases. Trimming removed 1 base at V and 4 bases at J, with 11 bases between. There are 15 residues in the CDR3. Germline V lookup: CDR1 LGHDT, CDR2 YNNKEL (reference sequence). The CDR3, as DNA: TGTGCCAGCAGCCAAGGTGGGGCCAGCGGAAACACCATATATTTT. Amino acid sequence: CASSQGGASGNTIYF.

This clonotype was seen a handful of times. The chain employs TRBV6-2 or TRBV6-3 and TRBJ2-3, with D maybe TRBD1 (5 bases). V lost 6 bases and J 4 bases, leaving 20 bases between the germline ends. Germline CDR1 and CDR2: MNHEY and SVGEGT. The CDR3 totals 16 residues. In DNA, the CDR3 is TGTGCCAGCAGCTCCCGGGCCCAGGGTTCCCCAGATACGCAGTATTTT. Protein: CASSSRAQGSPDTQYF.

This sequence joins TRBV6-5 and TRBJ2-5, with a weak D call TRBD1 (5 bases). The germline V and J ends were trimmed by 0 bases and 2 bases, with 10 bases remaining between them. CDR1 MNHEY and CDR2 SVGAGI come from the germline V gene. The CDR3 runs to 15 residues. The CDR3 DNA follows: TGTGCCAGCAGTTACTCGGCAGGGCGGCAAGAGACCCAGTACTTC. Protein product: CASSYSAGRQETQYF.